Below are 20 T cell receptor beta chains sequenced from a single sample in a study of blood T cell repertoires in COVID-19. The protocol was immunoSEQ multiplex PCR, while the TCRdb copy is restricted to in-frame clones and leaves out a portion. The sample holds 88,000 or so clones, roughly 80% seen once. The sample consisted of peripheral blood. These receptor sequences come from a human donor in a cohort sampled during active COVID-19.

This chain connects TRBV19 to TRBJ2-2; TRBD1 matches 9 bases. The CDR3 has 14 amino acids. Germline V gene data show CDR1 as LNHDA and CDR2 as SQIVND (reference sequence). The junction had 2 bases not matched to a gene; V was cut back by 3 bases and J by 6 bases. DNA of the CDR3: TGTGCCAGTAGTATTGGGACAGGGCCCGGGGAGCTGTTTTTT. Translating it yields CASSIGTGPGELFF.

This clone was seen more than once but under ten times. V is TRBV4-1 and J is TRBJ2-2; 7 bases align to TRBD2. The trim removed 3 bases at V and 1 base at J, leaving 11 bases unmatched. Germline lookup yields CDR1 MGHRA and CDR2 YSYEKL. This CDR3 comprises 18 residues. The CDR3 sequence: CASSHNLRLAENTGELFF. The DNA of the CDR3 is TGCGCCAGCAGCCACAATCTGAGACTAGCTGAGAACACCGGGGAGCTGTTTTTT.

This clone was seen ten or more times. The junction departs from the called germline gene at one end, perhaps through a read error. This sequence joins TRBV2 and TRBJ1-6, with D uncertain. This CDR3 is built from 12 residues. CDR1 SNHLY and CDR2 FYNNEI come from the germline V gene. The CDR3 coding sequence is TGTGCCAGCAGTGGGCAGGCACCTACCCTTCACTTT. Amino acid sequence: CASSGQAPTLHF. The whole variable domain, remainder taken from reference TRBV2 and TRBJ1-6, is EPEVTQTPSHQVTQMGQEVILRCVPISNHLYFYWYRQILGQKVEFLVSFYNNEISEKSEIFDDQFSVERPDGSNFTLKIRSTKLEDSAMYFCASSGQAPTLHFGNGTRLTVT.

The chain has TRBV7-9 and TRBJ2-7; possibly TRBD2 for D (5 bases). The CDR3 consists of 15 residues. CDR1 is SEHNR, CDR2 FQNEAQ, per germline (reference sequence). Trimming pared 7 bases from V and 4 bases from J, leaving 20 bases between. CDR3 sequence: CASTMGEVGSYEQYF. The CDR3, as DNA: TGTGCCAGCACCATGGGAGAAGTAGGAAGTTACGAGCAGTACTTC.

V is TRBV6-5 and J is TRBJ2-7; 8 bases are shared with TRBD2. The CDR3 length is 13 residues. J was trimmed by 5 bases and V by 6 bases; bases with no gene match: 6. CDR1 and CDR2 (germline): MNHEY, SVGAGI. The CDR3, as DNA: TGTGCCAGCAGAGGGACTAGTGTCCACGAGCAGTACTTC. This sequence encodes CASRGTSVHEQYF.

The rearrangement uses TRBV19 and TRBJ2-1; D may be TRBD2 (6 bases). Trimming stripped 1 base from V and 14 bases from J, with 21 bases between. The CDR3 has 15 residues. Germline-derived CDR1 and CDR2 are LNHDA and SQIVND (reference sequence). Written as DNA, the CDR3 is TGTGCCAGTAGTATAGGCCCCCTCCAGCGGGCCGGAGAGTTCTTC. Translated: CASSIGPLQRAGEFF.

The chain combines TRBV4-1 with TRBJ2-3; TRBD2 matches 12 bases. This CDR3 has 16 amino acids. Germline trimming cut 6 bases from V and 4 bases from J; bases unmatched to any gene: 8. From germline, CDR1 is MGHRA and CDR2 YSYEKL. The CDR3 is CASRLSLAGGADTQYF. In DNA form, the CDR3 reads TGCGCCAGCAGACTGTCCCTAGCGGGAGGGGCAGATACGCAGTATTTT.

The J gene is TRBJ2-5, the V gene TRBV2; D possibly corresponds to TRBD2 (6 bases). V was pared by 6 bases and J by 7 bases, with 9 bases between. CDR1 is SNHLY, CDR2 FYNNEI, per germline. This CDR3 is built from 11 residues. CDR3: CASRGGVTQYF. CDR3 nucleotides: TGTGCCAGCAGGGGAGGTGTGACCCAGTACTTC.

The chain is built from TRBV9 and TRBJ2-7; 8 bases are shared with TRBD2. This CDR3 is built from 15 residues. V dropped 4 bases and J dropped 2; count of bases not matched to a gene: 8. Germline CDR1 and CDR2: SGDLS and YYNGEE. The CDR3 is CASSREGGPAYEQYF. CDR3 nucleotides: TGTGCCAGCAGCCGGGAGGGGGGGCCAGCCTACGAGCAGTACTTC.

The chain recombines TRBV5-1 with TRBJ2-2; TRBD1 might be the D (6 bases). V was clipped by 5 bases and J by 6 bases, with 14 bases between them. Germline V CDR1 and CDR2: SGHRS, YFSETQ. The CDR3 runs 14 residues. In DNA, the CDR3 is TGCGCCAGCAGTTCTCCAGGGGCCCCCGGGGAGCTGTTTTTT. Translated: CASSSPGAPGELFF.

The chain is built from TRBV19 and TRBJ1-5, with D perhaps matching TRBD1 (6 bases). The CDR3 spans 14 residues. The V gene's germline CDR1 is LNHDA and CDR2 SQIVND (reference sequence). V lost 3 bases and J lost 5, with 11 bases in between. In DNA form, the CDR3 reads TGTGCCAGTAGTATCCAGGGGTCCTATCAGCCCCAGCATTTT. It is translated as CASSIQGSYQPQHF.

The V call is TRBV3-1 (or the pseudogene TRBV3-2), the J call TRBJ2-7, with 14 nucleotides matching TRBD2. The CDR3 spans 15 residues. Germline loops: CDR1 LGHDT, CDR2 YNNKEL (reference sequence). Trimming removed 3 bases from V and 3 bases from J; junction bases left unmatched: 1. In DNA, the CDR3 is TGTGCCAGCAGCCAGGGACTAGCGGGAGACTACGAGCAGTACTTC. Amino acids: CASSQGLAGDYEQYF.

The V call is TRBV7-2, the J call TRBJ2-5; D uncertain. V was clipped by 4 bases and J by 2 bases, with 8 bases between them. Germline CDR1 and CDR2: SGHTA and FQGNSA. There are 13 residues in the CDR3. CDR3 DNA: TGTGCCAGCAGCTGGGCTTTGCAAGAGACCCAGTACTTC. It translates to CASSWALQETQYF.

J is TRBJ2-1 and V is TRBV11-3, with D unclear. This CDR3 comprises 14 residues. CDR1 and CDR2 (germline): SGHNT, YENEEA. V was pared by 1 base and J by 4 bases, with 8 bases between. The CDR3 sequence: CASSLGTKYNEQFF. CDR3 DNA: TGTGCCAGCAGCTTAGGCACTAAGTACAATGAGCAGTTCTTC.

This clone is a singleton in its sample. The same CDR3 also results from other DNA sequences found in this sample. The chain uses TRBV5-1 and TRBJ1-1; D gene uncertain. The ends were cut back, 0 bases at V and 3 bases at J, with 9 bases in the middle. Germline V gene lookup returns CDR1 SGHRS and CDR2 YFSETQ. The CDR3 covers 14 residues. The CDR3 region is CASSLGGVDTEAFF. CDR3 in DNA: TGCGCCAGCAGCTTGGGCGGAGTTGACACTGAAGCTTTCTTT.

The chain uses TRBV7-8 and TRBJ2-5, with a weak D call TRBD1 (5 bases). Trimming removed 5 bases at V and 4 bases at J, with 8 bases between. Germline values: CDR1 SGHVS, CDR2 FQNEAQ. The CDR3 runs 12 residues. The CDR3 spells CASSPQGETQYF. CDR3 DNA: TGTGCCAGCAGCCCCCAGGGAGAGACCCAGTACTTC.

The chain employs TRBV27 and TRBJ2-7; 8 bases are a match to TRBD1. Germline-derived CDR1 and CDR2 are MNHEY and SMNVEV (reference sequence). J was trimmed by 3 bases and V by 7 bases; bases with no gene match: 20. This CDR3 spans 18 amino acids. The CDR3 DNA is TGTGCCAGCACCGCTAAGGGGGGCAGGGGGCAAAGGAGCTACGAGCAGTACTTC. Translation gives CASTAKGGRGQRSYEQYF.

V usage is TRBV3-1 (or the pseudogene TRBV3-2) and J usage is TRBJ2-5; 11 positions agree with TRBD2. Germline V gene data show CDR1 as LGHDT and CDR2 as YNNKEL (reference sequence). V was clipped by 3 bases and J by 4 bases; unmatched bases: 7. The CDR3 contains 16 residues. In DNA, the CDR3 is TGTGCCAGCAGCCAGACACTAGCGGGAGTTCGAGAGACCCAGTACTTC. This translates into CASSQTLAGVRETQYF.

The V and J genes are TRBV23-1 and TRBJ2-3, with 8 bases aligning to TRBD2. TRBV23-1 is classed as an ORF, of uncertain function. The V gene end was trimmed by 0 bases and the J gene end by 1 base; junction bases not matched to a gene: 12. The CDR3 totals 19 residues. CDR3 sequence: CASSQSTGRAFSGTDTQYF. The CDR3 coding sequence is TGCGCCAGCAGTCAATCGACCGGGAGGGCCTTCAGCGGCACAGATACGCAGTATTTT.

This sequence joins TRBV9 and TRBJ2-3; D is undetermined. Deletions cut 4 bases from V and 1 base from J, with 10 bases between. In germline, CDR1 is SGDLS, CDR2 YYNGEE. The CDR3 totals 14 residues. The CDR3 here is CASSQSFGTDTQYF. CDR3 DNA: TGTGCCAGCAGCCAGTCCTTCGGCACAGATACGCAGTATTTT.